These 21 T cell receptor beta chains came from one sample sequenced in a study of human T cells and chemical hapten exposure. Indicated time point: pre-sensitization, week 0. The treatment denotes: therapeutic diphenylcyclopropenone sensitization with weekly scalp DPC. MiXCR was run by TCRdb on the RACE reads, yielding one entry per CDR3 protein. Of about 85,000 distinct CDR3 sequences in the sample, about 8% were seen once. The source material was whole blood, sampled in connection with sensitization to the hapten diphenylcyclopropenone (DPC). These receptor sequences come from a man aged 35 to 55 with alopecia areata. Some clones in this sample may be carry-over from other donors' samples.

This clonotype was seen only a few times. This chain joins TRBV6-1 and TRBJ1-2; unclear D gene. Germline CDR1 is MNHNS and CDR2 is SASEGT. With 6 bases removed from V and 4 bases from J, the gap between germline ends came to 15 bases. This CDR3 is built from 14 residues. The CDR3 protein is CASRGGGYRYGYTF. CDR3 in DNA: TGTGCCAGCAGGGGAGGAGGGTATCGCTATGGCTACACCTTC.

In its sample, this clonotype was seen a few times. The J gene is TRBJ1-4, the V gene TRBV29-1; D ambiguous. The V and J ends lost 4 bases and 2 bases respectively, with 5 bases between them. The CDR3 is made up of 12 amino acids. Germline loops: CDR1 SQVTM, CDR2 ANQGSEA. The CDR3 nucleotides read TGCAGCGTTGGATATACTAATGAAAAACTGTTTTTT. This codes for CSVGYTNEKLFF.

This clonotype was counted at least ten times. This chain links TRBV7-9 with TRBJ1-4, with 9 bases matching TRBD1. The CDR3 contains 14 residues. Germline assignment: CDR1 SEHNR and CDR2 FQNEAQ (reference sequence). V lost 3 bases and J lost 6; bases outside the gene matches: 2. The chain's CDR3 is CASSFWTGDEKLFF. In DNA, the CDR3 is TGTGCCAGCAGCTTTTGGACAGGGGATGAAAAACTGTTTTTT.

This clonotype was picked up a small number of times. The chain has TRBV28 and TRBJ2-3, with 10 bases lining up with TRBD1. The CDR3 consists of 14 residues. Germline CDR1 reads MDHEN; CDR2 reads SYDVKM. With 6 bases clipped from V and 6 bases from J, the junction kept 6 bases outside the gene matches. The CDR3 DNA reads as TGTGCCAGCAGAGGGACAGGGGACGGGGATACGCAGTATTTT. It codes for CASRGTGDGDTQYF.

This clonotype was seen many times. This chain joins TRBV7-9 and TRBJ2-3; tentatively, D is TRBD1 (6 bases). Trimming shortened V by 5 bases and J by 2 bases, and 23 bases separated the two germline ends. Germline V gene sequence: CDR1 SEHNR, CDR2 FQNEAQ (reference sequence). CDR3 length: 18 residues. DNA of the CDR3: TGTGCCAGCAGCCTCCCAGGGGAGTCTGGGCCTTACACAGATACGCAGTATTTT. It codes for CASSLPGESGPYTDTQYF.

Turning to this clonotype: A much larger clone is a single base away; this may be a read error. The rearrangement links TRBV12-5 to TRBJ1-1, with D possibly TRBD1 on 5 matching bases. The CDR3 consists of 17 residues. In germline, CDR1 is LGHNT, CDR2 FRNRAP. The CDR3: CASGLWLGGQTNTGAFF. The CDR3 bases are TGTGCTAGTGGTTTGTGGCTAGGTGGACAAACTAACACTGGAGCTTTCTTT.

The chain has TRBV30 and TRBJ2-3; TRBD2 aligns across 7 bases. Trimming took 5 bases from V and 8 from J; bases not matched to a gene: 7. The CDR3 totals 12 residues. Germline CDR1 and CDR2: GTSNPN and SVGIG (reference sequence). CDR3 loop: CAWDGEGLTQYF. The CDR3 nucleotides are TGTGCCTGGGACGGGGAGGGACTTACGCAGTATTTT. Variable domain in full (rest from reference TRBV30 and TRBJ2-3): SQTIHQWPATLVQPVGSPLSLECTVEGTSNPNLYWYRQAAGRGLQLLFYSVGIGQISSEVPQNLSASRPQDRQFILSSKKLLLSDSGFYLCAWDGEGLTQYFGPGTRLTVL.

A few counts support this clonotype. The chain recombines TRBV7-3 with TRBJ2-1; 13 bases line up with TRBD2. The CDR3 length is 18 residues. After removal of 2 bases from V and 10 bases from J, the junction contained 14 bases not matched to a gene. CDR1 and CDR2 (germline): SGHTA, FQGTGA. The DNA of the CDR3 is TGTGCCAGCAGCTTAGACCCTATAGGACTAGCGGGAGTGAGGGAGCAGTTCTTC. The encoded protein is CASSLDPIGLAGVREQFF. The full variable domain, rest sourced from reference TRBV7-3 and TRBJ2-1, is GAGVSQTPSNKVTEKGKYVELRCDPISGHTALYWYRQSLGQGPEFLIYFQGTGAADDSGLPNDRFFAVRPEGSVSTLKIQRTERGDSAVYLCASSLDPIGLAGVREQFFGPGTRLTVL.

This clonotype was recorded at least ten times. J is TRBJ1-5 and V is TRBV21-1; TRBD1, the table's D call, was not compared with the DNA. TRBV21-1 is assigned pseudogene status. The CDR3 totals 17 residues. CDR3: CASSKEAGAGPNQPQHF. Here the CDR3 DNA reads TGTGCCAGCAGCAAAGAGGCCGGGGCAGGGCCTAATCAGCCCCAGCATTTT.

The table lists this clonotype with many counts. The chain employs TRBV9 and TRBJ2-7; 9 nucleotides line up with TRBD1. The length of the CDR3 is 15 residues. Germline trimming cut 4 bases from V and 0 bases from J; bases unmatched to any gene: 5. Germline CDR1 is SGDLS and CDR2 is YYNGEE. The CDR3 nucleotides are TGTGCCAGCAGCCGAACAGGGGGCAGCTCCTACGAGCAGTACTTC. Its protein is CASSRTGGSSYEQYF.

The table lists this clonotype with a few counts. The CDR3 DNA reads TGTGCCAGCAGCGCAAGGACTAGCGGACTCACAGATACGCAGTATTTT. Translating gives CASSARTSGLTDTQYF. The chain links TRBV7-2 to TRBJ2-3; 10 nucleotides agree with TRBD2. Per germline, CDR1 SGHTA and CDR2 FQGNSA. This CDR3 is 16 amino acids long. Losses at the gene ends were 5 bases for V and 2 bases for J; bases not matched to a gene: 7.

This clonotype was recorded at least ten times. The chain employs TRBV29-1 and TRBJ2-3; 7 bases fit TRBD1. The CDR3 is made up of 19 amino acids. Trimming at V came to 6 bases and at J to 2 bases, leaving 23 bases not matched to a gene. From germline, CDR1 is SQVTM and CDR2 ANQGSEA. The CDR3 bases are TGCAGCGTCGAATTCATGAATTCCATGGCAGGGGGACCCACAGATACGCAGTATTTT. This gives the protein CSVEFMNSMAGGPTDTQYF.

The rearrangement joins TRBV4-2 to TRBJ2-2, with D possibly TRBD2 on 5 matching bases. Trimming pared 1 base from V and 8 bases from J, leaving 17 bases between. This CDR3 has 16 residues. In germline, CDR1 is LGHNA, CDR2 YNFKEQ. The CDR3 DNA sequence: TGTGCCAGCAGCCAAGCCGGGATTAATCGAGCGGGGGAGCTGTTTTTT. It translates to CASSQAGINRAGELFF.

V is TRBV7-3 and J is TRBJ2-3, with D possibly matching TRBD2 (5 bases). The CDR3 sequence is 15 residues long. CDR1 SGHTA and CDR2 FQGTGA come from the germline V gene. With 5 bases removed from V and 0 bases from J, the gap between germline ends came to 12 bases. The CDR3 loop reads CASSLTRDSTDTQYF. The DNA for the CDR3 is TGTGCCAGCAGCCTGACCCGGGATAGCACAGATACGCAGTATTTT.

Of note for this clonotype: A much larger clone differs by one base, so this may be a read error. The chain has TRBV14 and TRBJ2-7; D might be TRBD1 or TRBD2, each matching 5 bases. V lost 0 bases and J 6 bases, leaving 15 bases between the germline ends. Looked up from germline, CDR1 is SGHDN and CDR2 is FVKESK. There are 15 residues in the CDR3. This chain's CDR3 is CASSQDRRGVAEQYF. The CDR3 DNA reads TGTGCCAGCAGCCAAGATAGAAGGGGAGTAGCCGAGCAGTACTTC.

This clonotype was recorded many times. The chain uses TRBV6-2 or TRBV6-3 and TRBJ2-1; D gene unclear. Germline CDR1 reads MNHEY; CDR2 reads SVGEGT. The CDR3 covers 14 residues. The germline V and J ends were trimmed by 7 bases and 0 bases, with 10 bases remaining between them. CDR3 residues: CASMKVPSYNEQFF. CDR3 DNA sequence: TGTGCCAGCATGAAGGTACCCTCCTACAATGAGCAGTTCTTC.

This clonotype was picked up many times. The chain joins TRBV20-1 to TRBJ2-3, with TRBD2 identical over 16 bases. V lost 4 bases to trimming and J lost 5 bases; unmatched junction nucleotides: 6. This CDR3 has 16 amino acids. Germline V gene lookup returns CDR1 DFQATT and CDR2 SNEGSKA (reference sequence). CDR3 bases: TGCAGTGCTACCGGGACTAGCGGGAGGGCCCTAGATACGCAGTATTTT. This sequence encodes CSATGTSGRALDTQYF.

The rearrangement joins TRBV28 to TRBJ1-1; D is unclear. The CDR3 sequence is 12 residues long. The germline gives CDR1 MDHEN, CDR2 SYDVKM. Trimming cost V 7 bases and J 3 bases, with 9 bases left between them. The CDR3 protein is CASTDLHTEAFF. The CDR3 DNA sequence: TGTGCCAGCACCGATCTTCACACTGAAGCTTTCTTT.

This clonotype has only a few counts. As DNA, the CDR3 is TGTGCCAGCAACTCCGGGACGGGGAAGAACACTGAAGCTTTCTTT. It yields the protein CASNSGTGKNTEAFF. The J gene is TRBJ1-1, the V gene TRBV6-5, with D maybe TRBD1 (5 bases). CDR3 length: 15 amino acids. Per germline, CDR1 MNHEY and CDR2 SVGAGI. V was pared by 7 bases and J by 1 base, with 16 bases between.

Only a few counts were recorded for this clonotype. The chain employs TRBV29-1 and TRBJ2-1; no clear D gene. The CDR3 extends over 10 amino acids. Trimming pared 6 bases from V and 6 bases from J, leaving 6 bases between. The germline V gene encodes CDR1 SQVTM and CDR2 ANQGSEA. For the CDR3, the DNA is TGCAGCGTCGACCCCAATGAGCAGTTCTTC. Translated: CSVDPNEQFF.

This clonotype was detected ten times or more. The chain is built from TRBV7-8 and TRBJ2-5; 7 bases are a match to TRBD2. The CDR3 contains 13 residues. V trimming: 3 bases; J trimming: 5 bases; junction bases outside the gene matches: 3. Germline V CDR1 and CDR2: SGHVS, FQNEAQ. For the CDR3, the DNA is TGTGCCAGCAGCTTGACTAGCACGGAGACCCAGTACTTC. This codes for CASSLTSTETQYF.